What follows is one T cell receptor beta chain and its context. This record belongs to a study of response to subunit inactivated influenza vaccine. Germline-derived CDR1 and CDR2 are MNHNS and SASEGT. V lost 1 base and J lost 10; bases outside the gene matches: 4. The CDR3 runs to 12 residues. TCRdb reprocessed the RT-PCR reads with MiXCR, giving one entry per CDR3 protein. The sample carries 560,000 or so distinct CDR3 sequences, 7.6% recorded once. The J gene is TRBJ2-7, the V gene TRBV6-1, with 7 bases that match TRBD1. The clonotype was recovered from a man between 50 and 70 years old who received an inactivated influenza vaccine. The sequences come from PBMCs from blood, collected about 24 months after vaccination. The CDR3 coding sequence is TGTGCCAGCAGTGAAGAGGGACAGAGTCAGTACTTC. Amino acid sequence: CASSEEGQSQYF.